These T cell receptor beta chains were read from a single sample in a study of cytomegalovirus exposure and HLA in healthy donors. Clones were read by immunoSEQ multiplex PCR, and TCRdb kept only the in-frame ones, dropping some. This sample carries around 160,000 clones, 68% of them seen once, and the ten largest clones take roughly 1.5%. The sample was PBMCs. The receptors come from a man in his fifties or sixties in good health and CMV-seronegative. The CDR3 runs from the conserved cysteine through the conserved F or W.

>TRBJ2-7|TRBV28
CASSSWDRGVYEQYF
>TRBJ1-2|TRBV5-1
CASSLALLNYGYTF
>TRBJ1-3|TRBV6-1
CASSEKGQSSGNTIYF
>TRBJ1-2|TRBV5-1
CASSSDRGNYGYTF
>TRBJ1-1|TRBV7-9
CASSLNGNTEAFF
>TRBJ2-1|TRBV4-1
CASSQGRGPSYNEQFF
>TRBJ1-5|TRBV27
CASRSGQVSNQPQHF
>TRBJ2-7|TRBV5-6
CASSSGTGSEQYF
>TRBJ1-4|TRBV5-1
CASSWDRPTNEKLFF
>TRBJ1-4|TRBV6-6
CASSYRSNEKLFF
>TRBJ2-5|TRBV7-2
CASSLFSGAQETQYF
>TRBJ2-1|TRBV7-9
CASSPGGYDEQFF
>TRBJ1-1|TRBV7-9
CASSLTMNTEAFF
>TRBJ1-3|TRBV6-6
CASSYGGLSGNTIYF
>TRBJ2-7|TRBV7-8
CASSPGQGARYEQYF
>TRBJ1-5|TRBV28
CASRGTGRNQPQHF
>TRBJ1-1|TRBV25-1
CASSESKGRGTEAFF
>TRBJ1-5|TRBV9
CASSAGTNFQPQHF
>TRBJ1-2|TRBV4-2
CASSSRGREGYGYTF
>TRBJ2-5|TRBV29-1
CSGLAGWRGETQYF
>TRBJ1-6|TRBV6-5
CASSLGENNSPLHF
>TRBJ1-3|TRBV6-1
CASSGLPTGLSGNTIYF
>TRBJ1-5|TRBV29-1
CSAQTGGSNQPQHF
>TRBJ2-2|TRBV5-8
CASSLGQNTGELFF
>TRBJ2-7|TRBV7-9
CASSFRQDAWEQYF
>TRBJ2-3|TRBV18
CASSPSGDTQYF
>TRBJ2-5|TRBV11-3
CASSLGQQETQYF
>TRBJ1-2|TRBV5-4
CASSNGGGGTNYGYTF
>TRBJ2-5|TRBV2
CASSEEQGIQETQYF
>TRBJ2-7|TRBV11-3
CASSFGTVPSYEQYF
>TRBJ2-7|TRBV7-2
CASSQDRGFLYEQYF
>TRBJ1-2|TRBV7-8
CASSLGGRGDYGYTF
>TRBJ1-1|TRBV19
CASTKPLNTEAFF
>TRBJ2-2|TRBV4-1
CASSQLLRGGTNTGELFF
>TRBJ1-5|TRBV27
CASSLGGLGNQPQHF
>TRBJ1-2|TRBV2
CASSSDGGYTF
>TRBJ2-1|TRBV28
CASRGSTGQTYNEQFF
>TRBJ2-5|TRBV4-2
CASSLAGGPQETQYF
>TRBJ2-5|TRBV7-2
CASRPTSGGRETQYF
>TRBJ1-1|TRBV19
CASRAGGGNTEAFF
>TRBJ2-7|TRBV19
CASSPRQGVDEQYF
>TRBJ1-1|TRBV13
CASSPTGGLGGTNTEAFF
>TRBJ2-5|TRBV7-2
CASSPGGARETQYF
>TRBJ1-1|TRBV2
CASRGLTGSNTEAFF
>TRBJ2-7|TRBV7-9
CASSRQGNEQYF
>TRBJ1-1|TRBV5-6
CASSLTGTEAFF
>TRBJ2-6|TRBV7-2
CASSLHSSGANVLTF
>TRBJ1-6|TRBV5-1
CASKDRGRGDSPLHF
>TRBJ1-1|TRBV6-5
CASSSDRGTEAFF
>TRBJ1-1|TRBV5-5
CASSLIEATEAFF
>TRBJ1-4|TRBV29-1
CSVGQAANEKLFF
>TRBJ2-7|TRBV29-1
CSVGEGQNSYEQYF
>TRBJ2-2|TRBV4-3
CASSQEWVGAMNTGELFF
>TRBJ2-5|TRBV7-9
CASSPWTGTQETQYF